This TCR beta chain appears in the sequencing data of a study of blood T cell repertoires in COVID-19. Overall study: Spain, Italy and the United States supplied samples that represented acute and convalescent COVID-19. T cells, B-cell-depleted T cells, or PBMCs supplied cDNA or gDNA.

Sequenced by immunoSEQ multiplex PCR; TCRdb stores in-frame clones only, minus some. Here the sample spans about 90,000 clones, around four fifths being singletons. Germline values: CDR1 SNHLY, CDR2 FYNNEI. With 7 bases removed from V and 2 bases from J, the gap between germline ends came to 9 bases. The CDR3 extends over 13 amino acids. The chain joins TRBV2 to TRBJ1-3, with D unclear. The source material was peripheral blood. This clonotype was obtained from a woman aged 70-85 years with active or convalescent COVID-19. CDR3 DNA sequence: TGTGCCAGCACGCGGGTTGCTGGAAACACCATATATTTT. Its translation: CASTRVAGNTIYF.